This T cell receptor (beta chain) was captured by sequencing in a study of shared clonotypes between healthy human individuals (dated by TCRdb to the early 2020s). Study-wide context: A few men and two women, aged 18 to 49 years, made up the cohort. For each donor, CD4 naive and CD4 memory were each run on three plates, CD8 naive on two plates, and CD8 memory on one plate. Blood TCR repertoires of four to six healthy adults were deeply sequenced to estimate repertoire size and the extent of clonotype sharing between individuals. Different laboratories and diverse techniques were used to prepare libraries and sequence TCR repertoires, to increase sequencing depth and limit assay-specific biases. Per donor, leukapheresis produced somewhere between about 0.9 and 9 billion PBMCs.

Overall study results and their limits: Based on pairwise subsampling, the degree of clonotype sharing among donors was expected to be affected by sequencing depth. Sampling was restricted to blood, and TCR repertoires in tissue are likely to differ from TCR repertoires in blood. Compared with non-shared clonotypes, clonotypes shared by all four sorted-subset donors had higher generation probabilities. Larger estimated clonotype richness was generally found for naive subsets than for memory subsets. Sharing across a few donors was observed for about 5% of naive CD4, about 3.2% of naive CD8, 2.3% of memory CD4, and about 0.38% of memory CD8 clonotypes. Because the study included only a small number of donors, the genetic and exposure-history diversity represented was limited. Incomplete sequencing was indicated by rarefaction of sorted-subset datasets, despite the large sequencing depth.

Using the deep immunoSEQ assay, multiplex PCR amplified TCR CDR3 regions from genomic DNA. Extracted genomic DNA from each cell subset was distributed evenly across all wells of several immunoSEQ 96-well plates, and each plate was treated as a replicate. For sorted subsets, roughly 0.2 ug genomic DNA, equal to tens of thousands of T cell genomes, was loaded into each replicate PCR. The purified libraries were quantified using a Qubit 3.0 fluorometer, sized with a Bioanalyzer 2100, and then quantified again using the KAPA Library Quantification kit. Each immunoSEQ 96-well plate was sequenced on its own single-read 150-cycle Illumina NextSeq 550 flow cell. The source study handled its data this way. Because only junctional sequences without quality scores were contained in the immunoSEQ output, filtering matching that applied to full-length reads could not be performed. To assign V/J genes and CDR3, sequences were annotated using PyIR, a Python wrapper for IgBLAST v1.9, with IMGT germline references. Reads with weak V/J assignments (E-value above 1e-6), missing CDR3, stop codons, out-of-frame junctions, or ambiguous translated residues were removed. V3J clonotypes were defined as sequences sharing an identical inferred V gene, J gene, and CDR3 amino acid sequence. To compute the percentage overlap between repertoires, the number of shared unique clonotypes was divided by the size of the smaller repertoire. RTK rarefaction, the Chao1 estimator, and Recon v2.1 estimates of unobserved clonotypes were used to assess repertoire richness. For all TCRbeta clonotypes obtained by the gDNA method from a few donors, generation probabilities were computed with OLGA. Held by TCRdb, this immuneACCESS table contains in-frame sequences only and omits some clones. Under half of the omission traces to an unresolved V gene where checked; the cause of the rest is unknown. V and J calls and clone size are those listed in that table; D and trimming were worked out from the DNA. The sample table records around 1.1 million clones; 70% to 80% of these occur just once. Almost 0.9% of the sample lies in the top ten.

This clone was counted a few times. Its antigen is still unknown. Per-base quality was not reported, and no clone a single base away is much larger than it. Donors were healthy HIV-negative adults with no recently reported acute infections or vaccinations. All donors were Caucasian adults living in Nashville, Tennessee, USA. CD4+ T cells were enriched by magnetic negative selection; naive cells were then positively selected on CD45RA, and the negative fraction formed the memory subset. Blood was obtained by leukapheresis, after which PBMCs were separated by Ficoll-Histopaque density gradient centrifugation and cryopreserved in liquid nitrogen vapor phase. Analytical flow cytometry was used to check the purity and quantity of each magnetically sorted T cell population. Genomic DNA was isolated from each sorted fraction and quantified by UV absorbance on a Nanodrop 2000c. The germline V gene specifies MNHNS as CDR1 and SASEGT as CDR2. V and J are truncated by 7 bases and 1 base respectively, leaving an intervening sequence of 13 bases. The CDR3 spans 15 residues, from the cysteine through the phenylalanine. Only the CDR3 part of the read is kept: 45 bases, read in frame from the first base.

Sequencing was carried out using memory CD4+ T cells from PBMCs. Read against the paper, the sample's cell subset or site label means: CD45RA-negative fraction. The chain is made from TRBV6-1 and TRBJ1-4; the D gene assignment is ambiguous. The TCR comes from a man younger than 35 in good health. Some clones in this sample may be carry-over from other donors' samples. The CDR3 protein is CASKRRGETNEKLFF. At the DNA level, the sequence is TGTGCCAGCAAAAGGAGAGGAGAAACTAATGAAAAACTGTTTTTT.